The next 25 T cell receptor beta chains were all read from a single sample in a study of shared clonotypes between healthy human individuals. It was CD45RO-negative cells, positively selected for CCR7, that made up naive CD8 cells, with terminally differentiated effector memory CD45RA+ cells excluded. The assay was immunoSEQ multiplex PCR, and TCRdb's table has in-frame clones only and misses some. The sample includes about 580,000 clones, more than 95% of them seen just once. Sequenced: naive CD8+ T cells sorted from blood. These receptors were collected from a man between 25 and 39 years old in good health.

The V gene is TRBV28, the J gene TRBJ1-5, with 9 bases aligning to TRBD1. J lost 3 bases, V lost 3 bases, and 3 bases had no gene match. The CDR3 is 15 amino acids. Per the germline V gene, CDR1 is MDHEN and CDR2 is SYDVKM. CDR3 bases: TGTGCCAGCAGTTTGGGACAGGGAGACAATCAGCCCCAGCATTTT. Its translation is CASSLGQGDNQPQHF.

The gene calls are TRBV6-5 and TRBJ1-1; D call uncertain. Per the germline V gene, CDR1 is MNHEY and CDR2 is SVGAGI. The CDR3 spans 15 residues. Trimming shortened V by 2 bases and J by 4 bases, and 14 bases separated the two germline ends. For the CDR3, the DNA is TGTGCCAGCAGTTACCAATCGGAATTGAGCACTGAAGCTTTCTTT. Its translation: CASSYQSELSTEAFF.

This chain links TRBV15 with TRBJ1-3; 7 bases match TRBD1. The J segment lost 0 bases and the V segment lost 1 base, leaving 3 bases of the junction unmatched. CDR1 is LNHNV, CDR2 YYDKDF, per germline (reference sequence). The CDR3 is 16 amino acids. CDR3 in amino acids: CATSRAWDSSGNTIYF. CDR3 coding DNA: TGTGCCACCAGCAGAGCCTGGGACAGCTCTGGAAACACCATATATTTT.

J is TRBJ1-1 and V is TRBV4-1; D not resolved. Germline-derived CDR1 and CDR2 are MGHRA and YSYEKL. This CDR3 is built from 15 residues. V was trimmed by 1 base and J by 1 base, leaving 10 bases between them. CDR3 in amino acids: CASSQGTSRNTEAFF. CDR3 bases: TGCGCCAGCAGCCAAGGTACGTCGCGGAACACTGAAGCTTTCTTT.

The V gene is TRBV7-3, the J gene TRBJ2-3; D remains ambiguous. The CDR3 runs 18 residues. CDR1 is SGHTA, CDR2 FQGTGA, per germline. The ends were cut back, 0 bases at V and 1 base at J, with 17 bases in the middle. In DNA form, the CDR3 reads TGTGCCAGCAGCTTAACGTTGGATATAAGCCCCGGCACAGATACGCAGTATTTT. Translation gives CASSLTLDISPGTDTQYF.

The gene calls are TRBV2 and TRBJ2-7; the D is unclear. The CDR3 contains 12 residues. The V and J ends lost 7 bases and 0 bases respectively, with 7 bases between them. Germline assignment: CDR1 SNHLY and CDR2 FYNNEI. DNA for the CDR3: TGTGCCAGCAACAGTAACTCCTACGAGCAGTACTTC. Its translation is CASNSNSYEQYF.

The chain combines TRBV27 with TRBJ1-4; TRBD1 is a possible D gene (5 bases). The CDR3 sequence is 12 residues long. The germline V and J ends were trimmed by 5 bases and 7 bases, with 8 bases remaining between them. Germline CDR1 reads MNHEY; CDR2 reads SMNVEV (reference sequence). The CDR3 nucleotides read TGTGCCAGCAGTGGGGACCCTGAAAAACTGTTTTTT. Amino acids: CASSGDPEKLFF. Full variable domain (rest looked up from reference TRBV27 and TRBJ1-4): EAQVTQNPRYLITVTGKKLTVTCSQNMNHEYMSWYRQDPGLGLRQIYYSMNVEVTDKGDVPEGYKVSRKEKRNFPLILESPSPNQTSLYFCASSGDPEKLFFGSGTQLSVL.

This clone has only one observation. CDR3 region: CASSSTSGQETQYF. The CDR3 region has the DNA TGTGCCAGCAGTTCAACTAGCGGCCAGGAGACCCAGTACTTC. This chain connects TRBV28 to TRBJ2-5; 8 nucleotides match TRBD2. J was trimmed by 5 bases and V by 4 bases; bases with no gene match: 6. The CDR3 length is 14 residues. Germline V CDR1 and CDR2: MDHEN, SYDVKM.

The V gene is TRBV11-2, the J gene TRBJ2-1; 7 bases are a match to TRBD1. J was trimmed by 3 bases and V by 4 bases; bases with no gene match: 9. The CDR3 spans 16 residues. Per the germline V gene, CDR1 is SGHAT and CDR2 is FQNNGV. The CDR3 DNA is TGTGCCAGCAGCTCAGCACAGGGGCCATTCTACAATGAGCAGTTCTTC. Translating gives CASSSAQGPFYNEQFF.

The J gene is TRBJ1-5, the V gene TRBV4-1; 11 bases are shared with TRBD1. Germline loops: CDR1 MGHRA, CDR2 YSYEKL. The V and J ends lost 4 bases and 6 bases, in that order; junction bases with no gene match: 5. The CDR3 sequence is 15 residues long. The CDR3 coding sequence is TGCGCCAGCAGCCTAGGGACAGGGGGTAGTCAGCCCCAGCATTTT. Its translation: CASSLGTGGSQPQHF.

For the CDR3, the DNA is TGTGCCAGCAGCTCTAAGGAGTACTATGGCTACACCTTC. This sequence encodes CASSSKEYYGYTF. The chain joins TRBV7-2 to TRBJ1-2; the D is unclear. Trimming removed 4 bases at V and 3 bases at J, with 9 bases between. Germline CDR1 and CDR2: SGHTA and FQGNSA. CDR3 size: 13 residues.

The chain links TRBV7-9 to TRBJ2-2; D is perhaps TRBD1 (5 bases). Deletions cut 2 bases from V and 2 bases from J, with 12 bases between. Germline CDR1 SEHNR, CDR2 FQNEAQ (reference sequence). This CDR3 has 16 residues. CDR3 loop: CASSLFTGSNTGELFF. CDR3 bases: TGTGCCAGCAGCTTATTTACAGGTAGCAACACCGGGGAGCTGTTTTTT.

The chain has TRBV7-6 and TRBJ2-7, with TRBD2 matching 8 bases. CDR1 and CDR2 from the germline V gene are SGHVS and FNYEAQ. The CDR3 contains 15 residues. V dropped 5 bases and J dropped 0; count of bases not matched to a gene: 6. In nucleotides, the CDR3 is TGTGCCAGCAGCCTAATTAGCGGGGTCTCCTACGAGCAGTACTTC. This sequence encodes CASSLISGVSYEQYF. Variable domain in full (rest from reference TRBV7-6 and TRBJ2-7): GAGVSQSPRYKVTKRGQDVALRCDPISGHVSLYWYRQALGQGPEFLTYFNYEAQQDKSGLPNDRFSAERPEGSISTLTIQRTEQRDSAMYRCASSLISGVSYEQYFGPGTRLTVT.

Turning to this clone: This sample also contains other DNA sequences that code for the same CDR3. The chain employs TRBV7-9 and TRBJ1-1; no firm D call. Germline CDR1 reads SEHNR; CDR2 reads FQNEAQ (reference sequence). Trimming took 1 base from V and 8 from J, leaving 8 bases between them. The CDR3 totals 12 residues. The CDR3 DNA is TGTGCCAGCAGCTTAGGGCGAATCGAAGCTTTCTTT. This codes for CASSLGRIEAFF. The full variable domain, with the rest looked up from reference TRBV7-9 and TRBJ1-1, is DTGVSQNPRHKITKRGQNVTFRCDPISEHNRLYWYRQTLGQGPEFLTYFQNEAQLEKSRLLSDRFSAERPKGSFSTLEIQRTEQGDSAMYLCASSLGRIEAFFGQGTRLTVV.

This clone was found once. This rearrangement joins TRBV6-4 to TRBJ2-2, with TRBD2 as a possible D gene (5 bases). Germline CDR1 reads MRHNA; CDR2 reads SNTAGT. The CDR3 has 14 residues. V was clipped by 6 bases and J by 0 bases, with 8 bases between them. The CDR3 spells CASRPGANTGELFF. CDR3 coding DNA: TGTGCCAGCAGACCCGGGGCGAACACCGGGGAGCTGTTTTTT.

The V call is TRBV9, the J call TRBJ2-1, with D perhaps TRBD2 (6 bases). The germline V gene encodes CDR1 SGDLS and CDR2 YYNGEE. V lost 2 bases, J lost 5 bases, and 11 bases lay in between. The CDR3 spans 14 residues. The CDR3 DNA reads TGTGCCAGCAGCGTTGGTAGCGGCAACAATGAGCAGTTCTTC. It codes for CASSVGSGNNEQFF. Combining the CDR3 with reference TRBV9 and TRBJ2-1 gives the whole variable domain DSGVTQTPKHLITATGQRVTLRCSPRSGDLSVYWYQQSLDQGLQFLIQYYNGEERAKGNILERFSAQQFPDLHSELNLSSLELGDSALYFCASSVGSGNNEQFFGPGTRLTVL.

The V gene is TRBV30, the J gene TRBJ1-1; no clear D gene. This CDR3 is built from 12 residues. The ends were cut back, 2 bases at V and 0 bases at J, with 4 bases in the middle. CDR1 GTSNPN and CDR2 SVGIG come from the germline V gene (reference sequence). CDR3 amino acids: CAWSPLNTEAFF. In DNA, the CDR3 is TGTGCCTGGAGTCCGCTGAACACTGAAGCTTTCTTT. Full variable domain (missing parts from reference TRBV30 and TRBJ1-1): SQTIHQWPATLVQPVGSPLSLECTVEGTSNPNLYWYRQAAGRGLQLLFYSVGIGQISSEVPQNLSASRPQDRQFILSSKKLLLSDSGFYLCAWSPLNTEAFFGQGTRLTVV.

This clone was picked up a small number of times. The V and J genes are TRBV19 and TRBJ1-5; a possible D gene is TRBD1 (6 bases). Trimming removed 3 bases from V and 0 bases from J, with 9 bases in between. CDR3 length equals 15 residues. CDR1 and CDR2 from the germline V gene are LNHDA and SQIVND (reference sequence). Here the CDR3 DNA reads TGTGCCAGTAGTATCCGGGACACTAGCAATCAGCCCCAGCATTTT. It translates to CASSIRDTSNQPQHF.

This sequence joins TRBV9 and TRBJ2-7, with 10 positions matching TRBD2. CDR3 length: 15 residues. Germline-derived CDR1 and CDR2 are SGDLS and YYNGEE. V lost 4 bases and J lost 1; bases outside the gene matches: 5. The DNA of the CDR3 is TGTGCCAGCAGCTCTACGACTAGCGGGTCCTACGAGCAGTACTTC. This encodes CASSSTTSGSYEQYF.

This rearrangement joins TRBV15 to TRBJ1-4, with 7 bases fitting TRBD1. The germline V gene encodes CDR1 LNHNV and CDR2 YYDKDF (reference sequence). This CDR3 comprises 14 residues. V shed 0 bases and J 7 bases; nucleotides not matched to a gene: 2. The CDR3 spells CATSREGGREKLFF. CDR3 DNA: TGTGCCACCAGCAGAGAAGGGGGCCGTGAAAAACTGTTTTTT.

V usage is TRBV7-8 and J usage is TRBJ1-2; D remains unclear. This CDR3 region has 15 residues. Germline lookup yields CDR1 SGHVS and CDR2 FQNEAQ. V lost 6 bases, J lost 0 bases, and 14 bases lay in between. CDR3 region: CASSPTVGANYGYTF. CDR3 nucleotide sequence: TGTGCCAGCAGTCCGACGGTGGGAGCTAACTATGGCTACACCTTC.

This chain uses TRBV7-6 with TRBJ2-5; TRBD2 matches 8 bases. Unmatched junction bases numbered 3, after V lost 5 bases and J lost 1 base. The CDR3 has 14 amino acids. From germline, CDR1 is SGHVS and CDR2 FNYEAQ. This chain's CDR3 is CASSVSGTQETQYF. CDR3 nucleotide sequence: TGTGCCAGCAGCGTTAGCGGGACCCAAGAGACCCAGTACTTC.

V gene TRBV9 combines with J gene TRBJ2-1, with D tentatively TRBD1 (5 bases). With 7 bases removed from V and 6 bases from J, the gap between germline ends came to 8 bases. The CDR3 is 11 amino acids. CDR1 SGDLS and CDR2 YYNGEE come from the germline V gene. CDR3: CASGALNEQFF. CDR3 bases: TGTGCCAGCGGGGCTCTCAATGAGCAGTTCTTC.

This chain uses TRBV6-1 with TRBJ2-1; D is ambiguous. The CDR3 spans 14 residues. Germline CDR1 reads MNHNS; CDR2 reads SASEGT. The V end lost 3 bases, the J end lost 4 bases, and 10 bases lay between the germline ends. CDR3 sequence: CASSDMLNYNEQFF. Written as DNA, the CDR3 is TGTGCCAGCAGTGACATGTTAAATTACAATGAGCAGTTCTTC.

This chain uses TRBV4-3 with TRBJ2-3, with D uncertain. The CDR3 runs 14 residues. Germline values: CDR1 LGHNA, CDR2 YSLEER. Trimming removed 1 base at V and 6 bases at J, with 11 bases between. CDR3 loop: CASSQVGGTDTQYF. The CDR3 DNA reads TGCGCCAGCAGCCAAGTTGGCGGTACGGATACGCAGTATTTT.